These T cell receptor beta chains were read from a single sample in a study of blood T cell repertoires in COVID-19. Here immunoSEQ multiplex PCR was the method, and the copy in TCRdb shows in-frame clones only, minus some. The sample includes approximately 240,000 clones, over 80% seen only once; the top ten take around 5.5%. The specimen was peripheral blood. The origin of the receptors is a human donor in a cohort sampled during active COVID-19. Each CDR3 is given without its conserved first and last residue.

v_gene | CDR3aa
TRBV3-1/TRBV3-2 | ASSQEIHLGGGELF
TRBV30 | AWSVNLADTQY
TRBV10-3 | AIKGTSGSGNEQY
TRBV5-1 | ASSTASSGSPYNEQF
TRBV7-9 | ASSLAGRPDTQY
TRBV11-2 | ASRGQGLYYEQY
TRBV30 | AWNVVRVGTEAF
TRBV12-3/TRBV12-4 | ASSRQGLRGAF
TRBV11-3 | ASSLRQGDSEQY
TRBV7-8 | ASILASDTGELF
TRBV11-3 | ASSRTGGRGTEAF
TRBV5-1 | ASSLGTRDYEQY
TRBV6-4 | ASSSGTLYNEQF
TRBV19 | ASSMGRGTYEQY
TRBV5-6 | ASSLALAGAF
TRBV6-5 | ASSYAGYQETQY
TRBV10-1 | ASSDLTSGGDEQF
TRBV28 | ASGLTGADKAF
TRBV11-2 | ASSSDRVGEQY
TRBV28 | ASTSQGSTDTQY
TRBV6-5 | ACKDSLFSYEQY
TRBV6-5 | ASTRSGAYEQY
TRBV5-1 | ASSEPGLTTEAF
TRBV12-5 | ASGLVEGERYEQY
TRBV24-1 | ATSDSRTSGGGYEQY
TRBV5-4 | ASSYRQGTDTQY
TRBV18 | ASSPYNPTRGETQY
TRBV7-8 | ASSYGTENTEAF
TRBV5-1 | ASQTTTTDNEQF
TRBV19 | ASSIAAVPNEKLF
TRBV5-1 | ASSPGTGGMRGYT
TRBV5-6 | ASSAPSSLAGVNEQF
TRBV30 | AWSVANPPVDTEAF
TRBV30 | AWSVGQSTNEKLF
TRBV9 | ASSVAATNEKLF
TRBV6-5 | ASLPLAGVGNTQY
TRBV7-9 | ASQGLANTEAF
TRBV28 | ASSPGQFYEQY
TRBV28 | ASSSNRDWWY
TRBV6-1 | ASSDGRKTDTQY
TRBV4-1 | ASSQPVTAAGYT
TRBV6-4 | ASSPDRGRYEQY
TRBV7-9 | ASSSRGDSNYNEQF
TRBV4-1 | ASSQVSGTGGVSNEQF
TRBV10-3 | AISAQRGNTEAF
TRBV19 | ASSIGGETQY
TRBV4-2 | ASSHRPDGQGYEQY
TRBV9 | ASSAPGGTNGANVLT
TRBV3-1/TRBV3-2 | ASSPGTSGAADTQY
TRBV2 | ASSGQGDTEAF
TRBV5-1 | ASSPGTSGSNEQF
TRBV29-1 | SVGDRGNEKLF
TRBV5-6 | ASRWDGDSGRASEQY
TRBV5-1 | ASSADMGGYT
TRBV6-8 | ASRPYRQGPAF
TRBV9 | ASSVEGRGVYNEQF
TRBV19 | ASSMWSQTRYSPLH
TRBV7-2 | ASRRGLATNTGELF
TRBV19 | ASRTGTVNQPQH